This TCR beta chain was sequenced for a study of technical replicates of blood from a handful of donors. Sequencing was performed with immunoSEQ multiplex PCR; in TCRdb, only in-frame clones are kept and a portion is missing. Here the sample spans tens of thousands of clones, 97% being singletons. Looked up from germline, CDR1 is SGHRS and CDR2 is YFSETQ. The CDR3 consists of 15 residues. V was cut by 5 bases and J by 0 bases, with 12 bases left in between. V gene TRBV5-1 combines with J gene TRBJ1-5; D uncertain. Sequencing used T cells isolated from PBMCs. The receptor's source is a human donor in good health. The CDR3 nucleotides read TGCGCCAGCAGGAGGGATGGCTTTAGCAATCAGCCCCAGCATTTT. Translated, it gives CASRRDGFSNQPQHF.